This TCR beta chain was recorded in a study of blood T cells in healthy people across ages. With regard to this clonotype: What it binds is not known.

Combining a sample-barcoded 5' primer with a J-beta primer mix, a second PCR ran for roughly 7 to 11 cycles. TCRdb recomputed calls from the 5' RACE reads with MiXCR, one row per CDR3 protein. The data show hundreds of thousands of distinct CDR3 sequences, under 30% seen once. Findings of the study overall: There was no known CMV status for donors, so expanded clonotype changes were possibly confounded.

Germline V CDR1 and CDR2: SGHDT, YYEEEE. This CDR3 has 16 residues. V was pared by 3 bases and J by 2 bases, with 8 bases of the junction left unmatched. This sample was also put to use in a study of T cells of mothers and their children. That report adds: M1S, a second-PCR primer, added sample barcodes and 2-4 random nucleotides. When mothers and children were related, their normalized repertoire overlap, which was always slightly higher, did not differ significantly from that of unrelated pairs.

This chain joins TRBV5-6 and TRBJ1-5; 7 bases map to TRBD1. The clonotype comes from a boy between 10 and 17 years old in good health. Sequenced material: blood. Here the CDR3 reads CASSSLRDRGNQPQHF. DNA for the CDR3: TGTGCCAGCAGCTCACTCCGGGACAGAGGCAATCAGCCCCAGCATTTT.